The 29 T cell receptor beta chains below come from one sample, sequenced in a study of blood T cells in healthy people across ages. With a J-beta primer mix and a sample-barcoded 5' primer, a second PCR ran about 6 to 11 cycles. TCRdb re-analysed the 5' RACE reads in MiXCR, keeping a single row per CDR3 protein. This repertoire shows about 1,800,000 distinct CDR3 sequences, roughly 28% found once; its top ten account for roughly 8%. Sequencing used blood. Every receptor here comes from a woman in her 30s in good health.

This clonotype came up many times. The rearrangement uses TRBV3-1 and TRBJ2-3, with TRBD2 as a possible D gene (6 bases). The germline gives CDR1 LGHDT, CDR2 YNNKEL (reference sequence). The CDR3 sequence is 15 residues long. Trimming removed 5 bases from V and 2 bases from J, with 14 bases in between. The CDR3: CASSYLARNTDTQYF. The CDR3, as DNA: TGTGCCAGCAGCTATCTAGCGCGGAACACAGATACGCAGTATTTT.

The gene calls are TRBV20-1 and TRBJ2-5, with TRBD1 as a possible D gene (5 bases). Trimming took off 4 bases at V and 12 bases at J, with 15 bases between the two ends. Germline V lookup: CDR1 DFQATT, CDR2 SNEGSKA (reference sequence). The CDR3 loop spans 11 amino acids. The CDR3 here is CSATTGELEYF. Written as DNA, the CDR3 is TGCAGTGCTACCACAGGTGAGTTGGAGTACTTC.

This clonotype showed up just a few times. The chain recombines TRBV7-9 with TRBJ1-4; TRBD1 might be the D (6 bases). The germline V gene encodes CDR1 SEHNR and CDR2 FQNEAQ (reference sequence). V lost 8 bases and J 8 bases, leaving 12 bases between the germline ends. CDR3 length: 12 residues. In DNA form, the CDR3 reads TGTGCCAGCGGCGGGGGCGGGGAAAAACTGTTTTTT. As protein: CASGGGGEKLFF.

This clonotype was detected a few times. Written as DNA, the CDR3 is TGTGCCAGCAGTTCCCCCGGGGGCGCGGGCACAGATACGCAGTATTTT. Protein: CASSSPGGAGTDTQYF. The chain has TRBV28 and TRBJ2-3, with D perhaps being TRBD1 or TRBD2 (6 bases each). The V end lost 4 bases, the J end lost 1 base, and 15 bases lay between the germline ends. The germline V gene has CDR1 MDHEN and CDR2 SYDVKM. The CDR3 runs to 16 residues.

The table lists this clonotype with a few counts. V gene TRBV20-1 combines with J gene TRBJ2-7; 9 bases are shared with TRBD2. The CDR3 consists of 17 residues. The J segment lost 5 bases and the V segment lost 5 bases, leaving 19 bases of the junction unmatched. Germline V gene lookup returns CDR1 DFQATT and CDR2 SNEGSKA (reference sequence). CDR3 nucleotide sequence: TGCAGTGCTCCTGGCAAGCTCGGATTAGCGGGAGTGAACGAGCAGTACTTC. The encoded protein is CSAPGKLGLAGVNEQYF.

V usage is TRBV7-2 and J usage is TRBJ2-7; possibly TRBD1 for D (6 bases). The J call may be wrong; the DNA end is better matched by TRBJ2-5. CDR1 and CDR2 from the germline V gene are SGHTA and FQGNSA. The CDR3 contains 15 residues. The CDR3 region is CASSTWDTPGETQYF. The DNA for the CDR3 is TGTGCCAGCAGCACCTGGGACACCCCGGGGGAGACCCAGTACTTC.

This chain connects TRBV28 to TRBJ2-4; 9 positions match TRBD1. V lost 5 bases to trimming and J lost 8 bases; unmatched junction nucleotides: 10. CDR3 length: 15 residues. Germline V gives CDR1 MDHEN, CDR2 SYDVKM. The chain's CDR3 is CASSLTDRGGDIQYF. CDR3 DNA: TGTGCCAGCAGTCTGACCGACAGGGGGGGAGACATTCAGTACTTC.

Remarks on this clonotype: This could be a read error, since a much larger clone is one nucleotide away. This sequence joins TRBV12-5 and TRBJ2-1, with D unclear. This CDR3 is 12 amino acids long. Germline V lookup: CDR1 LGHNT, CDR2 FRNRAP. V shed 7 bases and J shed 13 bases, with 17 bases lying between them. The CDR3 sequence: CASAPAVETQFF. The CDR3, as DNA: TGTGCTAGTGCCCCGGCGGTAGAGACCCAGTTCTTC. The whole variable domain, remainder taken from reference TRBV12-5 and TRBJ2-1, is DARVTQTPRHKVTEMGQEVTMRCQPILGHNTVFWYRQTMMQGLELLAYFRNRAPLDDSGMPKDRFSAEMPDATLATLKIQPSEPRDSAVYFCASAPAVETQFFGPGTRLTVL.

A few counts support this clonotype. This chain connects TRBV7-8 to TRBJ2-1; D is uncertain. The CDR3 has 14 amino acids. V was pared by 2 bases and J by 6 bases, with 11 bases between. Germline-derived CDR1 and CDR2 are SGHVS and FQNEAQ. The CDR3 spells CASSLRQMGNEQFF. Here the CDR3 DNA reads TGTGCCAGCAGCTTAAGACAAATGGGCAATGAGCAGTTCTTC. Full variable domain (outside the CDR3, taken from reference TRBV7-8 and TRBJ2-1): GAGVSQSPRYKVAKRGQDVALRCDPISGHVSLFWYQQALGQGPEFLTYFQNEAQLDKSGLPSDRFFAERPEGSVSTLKIQRTQQEDSAVYLCASSLRQMGNEQFFGPGTRLTVL.

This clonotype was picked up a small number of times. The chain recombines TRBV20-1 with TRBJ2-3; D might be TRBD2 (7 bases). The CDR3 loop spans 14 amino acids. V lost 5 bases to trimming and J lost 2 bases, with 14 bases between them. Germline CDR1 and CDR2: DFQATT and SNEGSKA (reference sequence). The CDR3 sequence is CSAGGGANTDTQYF. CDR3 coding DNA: TGCAGTGCTGGGGGGGGGGCCAACACAGATACGCAGTATTTT.

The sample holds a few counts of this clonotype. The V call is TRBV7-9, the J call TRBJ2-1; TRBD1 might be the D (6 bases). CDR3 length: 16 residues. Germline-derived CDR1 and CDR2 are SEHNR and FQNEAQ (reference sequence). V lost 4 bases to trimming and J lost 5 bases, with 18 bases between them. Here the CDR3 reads CASSSAYRDSHNEQFF. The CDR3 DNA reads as TGTGCCAGCAGCTCCGCCTACAGGGATTCCCACAATGAGCAGTTCTTC.

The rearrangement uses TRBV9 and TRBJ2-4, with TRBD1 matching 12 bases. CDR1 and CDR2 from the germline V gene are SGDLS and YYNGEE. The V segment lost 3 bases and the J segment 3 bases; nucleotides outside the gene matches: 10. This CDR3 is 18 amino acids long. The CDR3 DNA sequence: TGTGCCAGCAGCGCCGGGACAGGGGGCTCTTTGGTCAAAAACATTCAGTACTTC. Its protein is CASSAGTGGSLVKNIQYF. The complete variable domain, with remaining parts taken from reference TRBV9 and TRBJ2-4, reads DSGVTQTPKHLITATGQRVTLRCSPRSGDLSVYWYQQSLDQGLQFLIQYYNGEERAKGNILERFSAQQFPDLHSELNLSSLELGDSALYFCASSAGTGGSLVKNIQYFGAGTRLSVL.

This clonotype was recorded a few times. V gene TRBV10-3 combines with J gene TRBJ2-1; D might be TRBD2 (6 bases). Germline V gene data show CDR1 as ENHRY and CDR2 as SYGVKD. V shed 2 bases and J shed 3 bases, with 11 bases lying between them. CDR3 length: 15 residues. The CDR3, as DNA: TGTGCCATCAGTGAGGCCACTAGCCACTACAATGAGCAGTTCTTC. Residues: CAISEATSHYNEQFF.

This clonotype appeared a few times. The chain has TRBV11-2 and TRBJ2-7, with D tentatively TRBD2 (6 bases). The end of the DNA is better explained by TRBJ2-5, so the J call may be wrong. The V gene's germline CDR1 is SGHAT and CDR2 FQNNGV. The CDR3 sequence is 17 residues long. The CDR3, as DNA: TGTGCCAGCAGCTTAAGGATTCTGGGAGGTGATCCTGTGACCCAGTACTTC. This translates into CASSLRILGGDPVTQYF.

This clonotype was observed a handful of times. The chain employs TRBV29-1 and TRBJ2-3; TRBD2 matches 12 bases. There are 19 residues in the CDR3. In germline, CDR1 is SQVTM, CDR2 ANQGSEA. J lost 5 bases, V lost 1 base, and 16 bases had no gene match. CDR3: CSVEASSASGRARGDTQYF. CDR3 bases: TGCAGCGTTGAAGCCTCATCGGCTAGCGGGAGGGCCAGAGGAGATACGCAGTATTTT.

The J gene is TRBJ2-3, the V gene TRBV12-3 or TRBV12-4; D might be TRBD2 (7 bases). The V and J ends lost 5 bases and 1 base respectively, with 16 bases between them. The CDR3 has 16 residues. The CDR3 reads CASSPGGPSGTDTQYF. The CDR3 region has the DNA TGTGCCAGCAGTCCCGGGGGGCCAAGTGGCACAGATACGCAGTATTTT.

CDR3 sequence (DNA): TGTGCCAGCTCACCCAGGAGCGGGTCCCAAGAGACCCAGTACTTC. This gives the protein CASSPRSGSQETQYF. The J gene is TRBJ2-5, the V gene TRBV18, with D possibly TRBD2 on 6 matching bases. Germline CDR1 is KGHSH and CDR2 is LQKENI. This CDR3 has 15 residues. The V gene lost 3 bases and the J gene lost 1 base, with 12 bases spanning the gap.

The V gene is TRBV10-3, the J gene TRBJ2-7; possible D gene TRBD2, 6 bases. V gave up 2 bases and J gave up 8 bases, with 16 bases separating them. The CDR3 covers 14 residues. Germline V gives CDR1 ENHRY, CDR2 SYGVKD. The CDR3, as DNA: TGTGCCATCAGTGAGCCGTCGGGAGAGAGGCAGCAGTACTTC. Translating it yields CAISEPSGERQQYF.

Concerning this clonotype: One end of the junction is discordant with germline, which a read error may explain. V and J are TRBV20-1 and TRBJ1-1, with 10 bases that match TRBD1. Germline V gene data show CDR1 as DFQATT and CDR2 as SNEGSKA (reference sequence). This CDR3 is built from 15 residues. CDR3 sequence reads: CSVRQGAGMNTEAFF. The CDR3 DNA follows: TGCAGTGTTAGACAGGGGGCGGGGATGAACACTGAAGCTTTCTTT.

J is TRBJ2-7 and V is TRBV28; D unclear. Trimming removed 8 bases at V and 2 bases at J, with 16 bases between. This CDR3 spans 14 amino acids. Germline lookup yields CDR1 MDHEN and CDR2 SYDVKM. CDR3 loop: CASLLGSPPYEQYF. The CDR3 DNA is TGTGCCAGCCTGCTGGGCTCTCCACCCTACGAGCAGTACTTC.

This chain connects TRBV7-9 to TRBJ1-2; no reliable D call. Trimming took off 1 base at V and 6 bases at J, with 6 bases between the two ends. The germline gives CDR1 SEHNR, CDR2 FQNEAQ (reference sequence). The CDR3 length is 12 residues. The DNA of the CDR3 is TGTGCCAGCAGCTTAGACATCGATGGCTACACCTTC. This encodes CASSLDIDGYTF.

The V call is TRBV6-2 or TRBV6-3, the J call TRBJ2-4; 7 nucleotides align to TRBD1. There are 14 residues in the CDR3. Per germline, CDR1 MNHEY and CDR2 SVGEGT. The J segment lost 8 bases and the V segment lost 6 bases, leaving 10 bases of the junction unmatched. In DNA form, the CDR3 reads TGTGCCAGCAGGCTAAGGGGGCGCGATTACATTCAGTACTTC. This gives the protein CASRLRGRDYIQYF.

The CDR3 loop is CASSAGTGTSLYGYTF. The CDR3 DNA reads TGCGCCAGCAGCGCCGGGACAGGCACATCACTTTATGGCTACACCTTC. The chain combines TRBV5-1 with TRBJ1-2; 8 positions match TRBD1. The germline V gene has CDR1 SGHRS and CDR2 YFSETQ. This CDR3 has 16 residues. J gave up 5 bases and V 4 bases, and 13 bases lay outside the gene matches. Complete variable domain (other parts from reference TRBV5-1 and TRBJ1-2): KAGVTQTPRYLIKTRGQQVTLSCSPISGHRSVSWYQQTPGQGLQFLFEYFSETQRNKGNFPGRFSGRQFSNSRSEMNVSTLELGDSALYLCASSAGTGTSLYGYTFGSGTRLTVV.

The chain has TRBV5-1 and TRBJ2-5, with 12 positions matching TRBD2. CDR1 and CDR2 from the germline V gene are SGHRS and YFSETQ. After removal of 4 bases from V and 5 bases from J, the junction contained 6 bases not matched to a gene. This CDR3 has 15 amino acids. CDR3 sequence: CASSIRLAGAETQYF. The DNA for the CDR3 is TGCGCCAGCAGCATCCGACTAGCGGGAGCGGAGACCCAGTACTTC.

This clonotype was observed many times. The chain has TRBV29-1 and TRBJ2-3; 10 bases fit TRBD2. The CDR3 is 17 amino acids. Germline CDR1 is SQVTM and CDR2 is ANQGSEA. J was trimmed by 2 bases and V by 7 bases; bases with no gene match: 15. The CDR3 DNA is TGCAGCGCTCTCTCCCTTGGGCTAGCGGGGGTCACAGATACGCAGTATTTT. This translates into CSALSLGLAGVTDTQYF.

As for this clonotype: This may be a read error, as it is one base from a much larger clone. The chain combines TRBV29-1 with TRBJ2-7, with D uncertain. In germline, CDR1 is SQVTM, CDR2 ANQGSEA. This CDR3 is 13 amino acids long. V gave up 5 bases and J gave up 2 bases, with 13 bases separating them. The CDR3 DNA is TGCAGCGTTCGGTACCCTGGGACCTACGAGCAGTACTTC. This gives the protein CSVRYPGTYEQYF.

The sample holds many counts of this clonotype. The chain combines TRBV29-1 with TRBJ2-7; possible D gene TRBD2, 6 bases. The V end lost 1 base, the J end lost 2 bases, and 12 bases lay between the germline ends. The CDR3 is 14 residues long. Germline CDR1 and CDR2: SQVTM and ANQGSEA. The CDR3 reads CSVEASTSTYEQYF. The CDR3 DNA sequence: TGCAGCGTTGAAGCGAGTACTAGCACCTACGAGCAGTACTTC.

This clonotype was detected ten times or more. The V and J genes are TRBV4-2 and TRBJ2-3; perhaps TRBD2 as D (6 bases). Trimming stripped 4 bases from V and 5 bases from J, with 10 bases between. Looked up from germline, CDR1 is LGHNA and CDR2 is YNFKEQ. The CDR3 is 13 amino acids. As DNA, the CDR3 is TGTGCCAGCAGCCCCCCGGAGGGAGATACGCAGTATTTT. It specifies CASSPPEGDTQYF.

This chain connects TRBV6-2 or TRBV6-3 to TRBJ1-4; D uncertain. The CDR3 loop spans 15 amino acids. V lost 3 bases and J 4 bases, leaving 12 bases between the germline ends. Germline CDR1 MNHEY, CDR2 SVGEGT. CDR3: CASSYHGISNEKLFF. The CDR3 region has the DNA TGTGCCAGCAGTTATCACGGGATAAGTAATGAAAAACTGTTTTTT.